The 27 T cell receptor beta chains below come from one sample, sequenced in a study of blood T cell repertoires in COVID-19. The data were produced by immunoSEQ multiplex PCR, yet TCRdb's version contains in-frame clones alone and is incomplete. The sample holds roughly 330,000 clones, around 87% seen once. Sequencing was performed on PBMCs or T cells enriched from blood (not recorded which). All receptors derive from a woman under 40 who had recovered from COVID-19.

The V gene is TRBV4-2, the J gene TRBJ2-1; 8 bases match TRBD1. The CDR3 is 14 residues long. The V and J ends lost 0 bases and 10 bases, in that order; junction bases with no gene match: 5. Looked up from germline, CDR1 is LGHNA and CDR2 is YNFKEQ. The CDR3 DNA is TGTGCCAGCAGCCAAGATTGGACAGGGAGGGAGCAGTTCTTC. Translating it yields CASSQDWTGREQFF.

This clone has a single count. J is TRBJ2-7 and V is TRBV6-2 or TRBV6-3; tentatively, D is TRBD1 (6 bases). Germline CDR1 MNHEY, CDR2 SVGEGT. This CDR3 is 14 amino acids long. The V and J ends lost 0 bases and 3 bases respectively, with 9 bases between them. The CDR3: CASSYSDSHYEQYF. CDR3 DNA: TGTGCCAGCAGTTACTCGGACAGCCACTACGAGCAGTACTTC.

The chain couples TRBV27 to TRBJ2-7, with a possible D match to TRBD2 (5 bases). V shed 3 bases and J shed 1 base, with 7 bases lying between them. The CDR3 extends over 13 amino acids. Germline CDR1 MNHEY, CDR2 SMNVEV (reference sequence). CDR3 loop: CASSLRVSYEQYF. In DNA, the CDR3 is TGTGCCAGCAGTTTGAGGGTTTCCTACGAGCAGTACTTC.

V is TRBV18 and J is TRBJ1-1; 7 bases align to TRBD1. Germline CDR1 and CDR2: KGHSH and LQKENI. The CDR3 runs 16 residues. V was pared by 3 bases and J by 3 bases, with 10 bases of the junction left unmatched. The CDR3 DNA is TGTGCCAGCTCACCGACAGGGCGGGGTGGGGACACTGAAGCTTTCTTT. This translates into CASSPTGRGGDTEAFF.

CDR3 nucleotides: TGTGCCAGCAGCCAACCCCGGGGTGGCGACACCGGGGAGCTGTTTTTT. Translated: CASSQPRGGDTGELFF. The chain links TRBV3-1 (or the pseudogene TRBV3-2) to TRBJ2-2; TRBD2 is a possible D gene (5 bases). This CDR3 has 16 amino acids. V gave up 2 bases and J gave up 3 bases, with 13 bases separating them. Per the germline V gene, CDR1 is LGHDT and CDR2 is YNNKEL (reference sequence).

CDR3 amino acids: CASSLQGQPLTF. Here the CDR3 DNA reads TGTGCCAGTAGTCTCCAAGGACAGCCCTTGACCTTC. The chain has TRBV19 and TRBJ1-2, with D tentatively TRBD1 (6 bases). Germline CDR1 and CDR2: LNHDA and SQIVND (reference sequence). This CDR3 has 12 amino acids. V lost 5 bases, J lost 14 bases, and 18 bases lay in between.

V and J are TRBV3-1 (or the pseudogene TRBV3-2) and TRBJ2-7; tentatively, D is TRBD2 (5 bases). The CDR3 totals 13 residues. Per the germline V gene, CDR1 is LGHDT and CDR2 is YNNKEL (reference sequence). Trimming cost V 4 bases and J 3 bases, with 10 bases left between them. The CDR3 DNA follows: TGTGCCAGCAGCCCTCGGACTGGCTACGAGCAGTACTTC. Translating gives CASSPRTGYEQYF.

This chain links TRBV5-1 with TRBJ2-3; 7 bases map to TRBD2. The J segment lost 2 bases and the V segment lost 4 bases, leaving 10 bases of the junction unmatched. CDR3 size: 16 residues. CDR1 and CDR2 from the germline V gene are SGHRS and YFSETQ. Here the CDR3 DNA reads TGCGCCAGCAGCCTCCAAGGCGGGGGATTCACAGATACGCAGTATTTT. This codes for CASSLQGGGFTDTQYF.

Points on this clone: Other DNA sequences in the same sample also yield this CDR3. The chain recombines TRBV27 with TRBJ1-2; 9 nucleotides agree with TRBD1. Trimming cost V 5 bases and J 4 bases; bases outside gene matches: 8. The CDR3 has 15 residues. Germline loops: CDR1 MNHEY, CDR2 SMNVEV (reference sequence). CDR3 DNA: TGTGCCAGCAGTCTTAGCACAGGGGGCGGCTATGGCTACACCTTC. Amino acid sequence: CASSLSTGGGYGYTF.

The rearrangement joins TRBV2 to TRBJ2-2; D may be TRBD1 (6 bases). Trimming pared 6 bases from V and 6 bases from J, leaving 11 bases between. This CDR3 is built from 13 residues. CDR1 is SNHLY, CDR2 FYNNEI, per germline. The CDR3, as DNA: TGTGCCAGCAGCTGGACAGAGCCCGGGGAGCTGTTTTTT. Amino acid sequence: CASSWTEPGELFF.

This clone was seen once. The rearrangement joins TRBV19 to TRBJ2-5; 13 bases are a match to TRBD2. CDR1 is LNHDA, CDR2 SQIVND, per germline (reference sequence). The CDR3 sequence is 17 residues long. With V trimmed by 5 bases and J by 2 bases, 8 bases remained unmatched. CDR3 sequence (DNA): TGTGCCAGTAGTTCTGGAGGGGGACTAGCGGGGCAAGAGACCCAGTACTTC. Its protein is CASSSGGGLAGQETQYF.

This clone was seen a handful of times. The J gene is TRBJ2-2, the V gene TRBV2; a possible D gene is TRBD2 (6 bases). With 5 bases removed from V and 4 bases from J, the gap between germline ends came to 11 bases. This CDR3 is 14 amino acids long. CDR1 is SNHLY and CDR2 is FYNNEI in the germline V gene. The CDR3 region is CASSPRELTGELFF. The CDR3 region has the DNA TGTGCCAGCAGTCCCCGGGAGCTCACCGGGGAGCTGTTTTTT.

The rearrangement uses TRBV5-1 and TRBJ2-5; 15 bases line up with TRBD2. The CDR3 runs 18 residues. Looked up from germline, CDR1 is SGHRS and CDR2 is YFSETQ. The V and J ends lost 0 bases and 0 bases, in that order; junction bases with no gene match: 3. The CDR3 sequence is CASSLAGTSGGYQETQYF. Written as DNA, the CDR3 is TGCGCCAGCAGCTTGGCCGGGACTAGCGGGGGGTACCAAGAGACCCAGTACTTC.

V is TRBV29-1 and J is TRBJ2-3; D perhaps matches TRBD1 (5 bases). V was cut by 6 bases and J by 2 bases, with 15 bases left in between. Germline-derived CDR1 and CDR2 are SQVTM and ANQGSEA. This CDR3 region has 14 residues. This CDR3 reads CSVTGHPNTDTQYF. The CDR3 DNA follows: TGCAGCGTAACAGGACACCCTAACACAGATACGCAGTATTTT.

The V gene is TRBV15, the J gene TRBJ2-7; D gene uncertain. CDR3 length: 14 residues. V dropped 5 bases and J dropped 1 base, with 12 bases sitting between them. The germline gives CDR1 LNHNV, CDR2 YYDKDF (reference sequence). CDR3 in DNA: TGTGCCACCAGCGAGCAGGTTGGGTCCTACGAGCAGTACTTC. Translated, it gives CATSEQVGSYEQYF.

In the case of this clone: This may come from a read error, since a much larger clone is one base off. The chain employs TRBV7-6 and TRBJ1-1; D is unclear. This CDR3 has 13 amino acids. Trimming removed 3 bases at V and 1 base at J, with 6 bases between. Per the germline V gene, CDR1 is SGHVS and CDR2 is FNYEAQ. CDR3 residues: CASSFRGNTEAFF. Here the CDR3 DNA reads TGTGCCAGCAGCTTCCGGGGGAACACTGAAGCTTTCTTT.

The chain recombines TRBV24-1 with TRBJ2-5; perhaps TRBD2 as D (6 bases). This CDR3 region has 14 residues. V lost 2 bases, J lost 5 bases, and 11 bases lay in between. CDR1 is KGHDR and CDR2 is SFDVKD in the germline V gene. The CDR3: CATSDYTSWETQYF. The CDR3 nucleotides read TGTGCCACCAGTGATTATACTAGCTGGGAGACCCAGTACTTC.

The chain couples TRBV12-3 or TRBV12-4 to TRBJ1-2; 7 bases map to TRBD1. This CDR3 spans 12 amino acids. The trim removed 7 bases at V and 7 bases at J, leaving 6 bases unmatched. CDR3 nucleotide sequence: TGTGCCAGCAACGACAGGGTTTTTGGCTACACCTTC. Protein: CASNDRVFGYTF.

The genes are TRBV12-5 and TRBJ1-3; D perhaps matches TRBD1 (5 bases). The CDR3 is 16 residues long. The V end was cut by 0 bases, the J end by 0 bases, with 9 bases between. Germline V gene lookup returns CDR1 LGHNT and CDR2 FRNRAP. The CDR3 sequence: CASGLVAGNSGNTIYF. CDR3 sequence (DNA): TGTGCTAGTGGTTTGGTAGCAGGGAACTCTGGAAACACCATATATTTT.

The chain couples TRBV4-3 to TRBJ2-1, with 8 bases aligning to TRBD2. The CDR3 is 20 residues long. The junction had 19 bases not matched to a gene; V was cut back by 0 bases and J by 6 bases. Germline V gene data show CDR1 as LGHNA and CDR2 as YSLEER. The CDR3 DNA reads TGCGCCAGCAGCCAAGAGACACTACCAAGTGGCGGGGGGACAATCAATGAGCAGTTCTTC. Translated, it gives CASSQETLPSGGGTINEQFF.

The CDR3 region has the DNA TGCGCGGGGGAGGAGGACTATGGCTACACCTTC. Residues: CAGEEDYGYTF. V and J are TRBV29-1 and TRBJ1-2; D may be TRBD1 (5 bases). Looked up from germline, CDR1 is SQVTM and CDR2 is ANQGSEA. This CDR3 spans 11 amino acids.

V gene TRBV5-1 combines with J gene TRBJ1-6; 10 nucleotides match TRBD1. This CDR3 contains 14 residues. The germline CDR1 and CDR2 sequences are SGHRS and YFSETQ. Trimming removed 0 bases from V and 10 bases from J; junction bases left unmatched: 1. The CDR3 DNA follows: TGCGCCAGCAGCTTGGGACAGGGGGCCTCACCCCTCCACTTT. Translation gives CASSLGQGASPLHF.

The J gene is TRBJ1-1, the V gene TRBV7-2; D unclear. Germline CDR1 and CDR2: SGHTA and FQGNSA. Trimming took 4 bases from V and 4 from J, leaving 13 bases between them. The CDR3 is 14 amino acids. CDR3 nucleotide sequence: TGTGCCAGCAGCTATCGTATTAATCCCACTGAAGCTTTCTTT. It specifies CASSYRINPTEAFF.

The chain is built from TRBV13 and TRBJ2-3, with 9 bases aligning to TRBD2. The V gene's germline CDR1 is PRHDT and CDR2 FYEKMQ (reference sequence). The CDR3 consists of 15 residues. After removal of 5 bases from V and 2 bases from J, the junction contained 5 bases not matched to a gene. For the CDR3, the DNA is TGTGCCAGCAGCCCGACTAGCGGAGCCACAGATACGCAGTATTTT. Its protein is CASSPTSGATDTQYF.

CDR3 loop: CASSRPEANTEAFF. The CDR3 DNA sequence: TGTGCCAGCAGCCGCCCCGAGGCCAACACTGAAGCTTTCTTT. The V and J genes are TRBV7-9 and TRBJ1-1, with unresolved D. The germline V gene has CDR1 SEHNR and CDR2 FQNEAQ (reference sequence). V dropped 5 bases and J dropped 2 bases, with 12 bases sitting between them. The CDR3 covers 14 residues. The whole variable domain, filled in from reference TRBV7-9 and TRBJ1-1, reads DTGVSQNPRHKITKRGQNVTFRCDPISEHNRLYWYRQTLGQGPEFLTYFQNEAQLEKSRLLSDRFSAERPKGSFSTLEIQRTEQGDSAMYLCASSRPEANTEAFFGQGTRLTVV.

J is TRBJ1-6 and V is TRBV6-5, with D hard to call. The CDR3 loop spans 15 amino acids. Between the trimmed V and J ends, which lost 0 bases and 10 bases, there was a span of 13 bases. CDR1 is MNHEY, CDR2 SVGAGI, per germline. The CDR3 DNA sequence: TGTGCCAGCAGTTACTCGATAGAGGGTGGATCACCCCTCCACTTT. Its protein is CASSYSIEGGSPLHF.

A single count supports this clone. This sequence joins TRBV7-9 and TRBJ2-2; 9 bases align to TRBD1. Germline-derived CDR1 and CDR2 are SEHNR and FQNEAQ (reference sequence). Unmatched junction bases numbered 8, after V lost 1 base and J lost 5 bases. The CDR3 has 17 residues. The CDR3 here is CASSLGYGQGRTGELFF. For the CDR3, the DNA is TGTGCCAGCAGCTTAGGTTACGGACAGGGGAGGACCGGGGAGCTGTTTTTT.